Included here is one T cell receptor beta chain sequence, with context. Here immunoSEQ multiplex PCR was the method, and the copy in TCRdb shows in-frame clones only, minus some. Altogether a few hundred thousand clones are present, approximately 82% being singletons, with the ten largest covering approximately 1.3%. This entry comes from a study of blood T cell repertoires in COVID-19. Study at large: Researchers got acute and convalescent COVID-19 samples from the United States, Italy and Spain. The cDNA or gDNA used as material had been derived from T cells, B-cell-depleted T cells, or PBMCs.

Sequencing was performed on peripheral blood. The sequence was obtained from a woman between 35 and 50 years old who had recovered from COVID-19.

CDR3 sequence (DNA): TGTGCCAGCAGCCAACAGGGGGCAGCCTACGAGCAGTACTTC. It translates to CASSQQGAAYEQYF. V usage is TRBV4-2 and J usage is TRBJ2-7; TRBD1 matches 8 bases. The V gene's germline CDR1 is LGHNA and CDR2 YNFKEQ. The CDR3 spans 14 residues. With 2 bases clipped from V and 2 bases from J, the junction kept 2 bases outside the gene matches.